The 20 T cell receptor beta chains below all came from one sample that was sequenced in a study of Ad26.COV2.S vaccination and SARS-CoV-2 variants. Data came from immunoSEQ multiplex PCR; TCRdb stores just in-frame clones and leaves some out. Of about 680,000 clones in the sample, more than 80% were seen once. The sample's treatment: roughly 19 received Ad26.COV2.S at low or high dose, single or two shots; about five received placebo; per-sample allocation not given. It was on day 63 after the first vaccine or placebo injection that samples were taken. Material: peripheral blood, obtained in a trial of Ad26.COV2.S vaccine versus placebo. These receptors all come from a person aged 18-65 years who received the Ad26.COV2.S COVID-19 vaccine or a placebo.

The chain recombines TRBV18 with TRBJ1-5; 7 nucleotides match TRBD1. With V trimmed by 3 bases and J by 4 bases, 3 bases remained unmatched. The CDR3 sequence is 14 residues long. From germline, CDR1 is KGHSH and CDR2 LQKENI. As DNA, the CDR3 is TGTGCCAGCTCACCGACAGGGCCGAATCAGCCCCAGCATTTT. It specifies CASSPTGPNQPQHF.

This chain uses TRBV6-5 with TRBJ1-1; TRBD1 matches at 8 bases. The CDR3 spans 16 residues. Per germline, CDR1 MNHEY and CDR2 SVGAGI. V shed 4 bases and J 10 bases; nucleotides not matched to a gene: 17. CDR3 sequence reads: CASSLNPGQEKLAAFF. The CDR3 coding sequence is TGTGCCAGCAGTTTAAACCCGGGACAGGAAAAGTTAGCAGCTTTCTTT.

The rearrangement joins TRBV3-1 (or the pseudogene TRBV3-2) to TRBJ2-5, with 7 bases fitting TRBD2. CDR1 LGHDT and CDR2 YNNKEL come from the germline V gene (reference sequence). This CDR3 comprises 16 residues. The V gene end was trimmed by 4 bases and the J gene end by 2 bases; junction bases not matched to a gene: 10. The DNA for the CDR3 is TGTGCCAGCAGCCCCCGCGGGGCTAGCGGACAAGAGACCCAGTACTTC. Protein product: CASSPRGASGQETQYF.

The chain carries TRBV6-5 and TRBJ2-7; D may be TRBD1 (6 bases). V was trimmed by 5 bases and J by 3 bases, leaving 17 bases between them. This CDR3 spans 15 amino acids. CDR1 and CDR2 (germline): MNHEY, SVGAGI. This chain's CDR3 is CASSPVSGTSYEQYF. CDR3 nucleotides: TGTGCCAGCAGTCCTGTATCCGGGACAAGCTACGAGCAGTACTTC.

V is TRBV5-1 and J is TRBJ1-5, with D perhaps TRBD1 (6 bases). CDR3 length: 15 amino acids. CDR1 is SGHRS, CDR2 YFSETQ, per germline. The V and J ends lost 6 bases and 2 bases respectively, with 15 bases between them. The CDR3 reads CASTPTGIGNQPQHF. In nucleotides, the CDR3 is TGCGCCAGCACCCCCACAGGGATCGGCAATCAGCCCCAGCATTTT.

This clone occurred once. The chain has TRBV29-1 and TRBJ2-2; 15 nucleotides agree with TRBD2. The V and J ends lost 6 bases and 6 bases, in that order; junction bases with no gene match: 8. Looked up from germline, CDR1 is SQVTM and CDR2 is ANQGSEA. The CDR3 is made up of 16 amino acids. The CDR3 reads CSVLGLAGGRPGELFF. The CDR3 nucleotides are TGCAGCGTCCTGGGACTAGCGGGAGGCCGTCCCGGGGAGCTGTTTTTT.

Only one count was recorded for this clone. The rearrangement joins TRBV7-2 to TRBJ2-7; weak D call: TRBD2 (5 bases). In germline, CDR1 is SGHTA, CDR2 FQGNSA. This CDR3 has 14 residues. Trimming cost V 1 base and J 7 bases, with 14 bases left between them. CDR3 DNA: TGTGCCAGCAGCTTAGTAGGAAGTACGGGGGAGCAGTACTTC. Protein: CASSLVGSTGEQYF.

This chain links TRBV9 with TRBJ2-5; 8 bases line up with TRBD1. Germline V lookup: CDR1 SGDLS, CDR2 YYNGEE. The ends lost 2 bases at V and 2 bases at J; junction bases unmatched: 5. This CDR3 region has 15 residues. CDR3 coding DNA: TGTGCCAGCAGCGTTAACAGGGGGTTTCAAGAGACCCAGTACTTC. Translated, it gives CASSVNRGFQETQYF.

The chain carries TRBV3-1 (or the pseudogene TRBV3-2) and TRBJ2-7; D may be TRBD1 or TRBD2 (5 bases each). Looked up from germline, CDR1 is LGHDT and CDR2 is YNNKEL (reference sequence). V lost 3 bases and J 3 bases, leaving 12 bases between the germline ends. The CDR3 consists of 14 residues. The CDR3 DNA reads TGTGCCAGCAGCCAGGCGACGGGGCTCTACGAGCAGTACTTC. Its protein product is CASSQATGLYEQYF.

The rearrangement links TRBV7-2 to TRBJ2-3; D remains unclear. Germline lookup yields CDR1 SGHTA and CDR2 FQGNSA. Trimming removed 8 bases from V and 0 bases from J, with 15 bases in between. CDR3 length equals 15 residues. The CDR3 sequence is CASGTRLSSTDTQYF. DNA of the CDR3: TGTGCCAGCGGCACCCGGCTGTCTAGCACAGATACGCAGTATTTT.

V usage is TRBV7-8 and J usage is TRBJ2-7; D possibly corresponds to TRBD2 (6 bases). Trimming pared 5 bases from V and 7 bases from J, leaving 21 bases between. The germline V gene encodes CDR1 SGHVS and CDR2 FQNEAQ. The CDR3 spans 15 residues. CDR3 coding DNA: TGTGCCAGCAGCCTCGATGATCACCCGGCGGGAGAGCAGTACTTC. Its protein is CASSLDDHPAGEQYF.

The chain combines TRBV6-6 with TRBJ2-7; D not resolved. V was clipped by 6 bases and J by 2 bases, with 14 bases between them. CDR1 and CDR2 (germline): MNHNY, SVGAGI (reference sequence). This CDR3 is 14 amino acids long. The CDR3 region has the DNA TGTGCCAGCAGCTCGCCTCCCCAGACCTACGAGCAGTACTTC. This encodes CASSSPPQTYEQYF.

This chain's CDR3 is CATRIDRGLVTGELFF. CDR3 nucleotide sequence: TGTGCCACCCGAATAGACAGAGGGCTAGTCACCGGGGAGCTGTTTTTT. This rearrangement joins TRBV24-1 to TRBJ2-2; D is tentatively TRBD1 or TRBD2 (5 bases each). V lost 9 bases, J lost 4 bases, and 20 bases lay in between. Germline lookup yields CDR1 KGHDR and CDR2 SFDVKD. The CDR3 has 16 amino acids.

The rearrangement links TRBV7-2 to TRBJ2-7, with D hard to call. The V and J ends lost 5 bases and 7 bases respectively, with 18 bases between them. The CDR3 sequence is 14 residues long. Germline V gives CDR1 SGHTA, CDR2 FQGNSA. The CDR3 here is CASSPLNSLWEQYF. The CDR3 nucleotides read TGTGCCAGCAGCCCCTTGAATAGTCTTTGGGAGCAGTACTTC.

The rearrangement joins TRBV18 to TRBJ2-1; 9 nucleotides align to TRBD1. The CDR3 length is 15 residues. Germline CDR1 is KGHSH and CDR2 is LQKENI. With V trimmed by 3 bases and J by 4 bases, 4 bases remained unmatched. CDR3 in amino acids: CASSPRDRDYNEQFF. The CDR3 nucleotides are TGTGCCAGCTCACCCCGGGACAGGGATTACAATGAGCAGTTCTTC. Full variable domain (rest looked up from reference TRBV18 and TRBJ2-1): NAGVMQNPRHLVRRRGQEARLRCSPMKGHSHVYWYRQLPEEGLKFMVYLQKENIIDESGMPKERFSAEFPKEGPSILRIQQVVRGDSAAYFCASSPRDRDYNEQFFGPGTRLTVL.

CDR3 DNA: TGTGCCAGCAGGTCGGGACAGGGGGCCGCCTACGAGCAGTACTTC. Its protein is CASRSGQGAAYEQYF. The V and J genes are TRBV6-5 and TRBJ2-7; 12 positions match TRBD1. This CDR3 region has 15 residues. The ends lost 6 bases at V and 2 bases at J; junction bases unmatched: 5. Germline CDR1 is MNHEY and CDR2 is SVGAGI.

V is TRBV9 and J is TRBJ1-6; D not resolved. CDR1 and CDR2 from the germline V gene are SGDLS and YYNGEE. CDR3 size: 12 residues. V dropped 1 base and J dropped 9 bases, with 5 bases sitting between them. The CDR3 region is CASSVMGSPLHF. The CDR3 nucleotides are TGTGCCAGCAGCGTAATGGGTTCACCCCTCCACTTT.

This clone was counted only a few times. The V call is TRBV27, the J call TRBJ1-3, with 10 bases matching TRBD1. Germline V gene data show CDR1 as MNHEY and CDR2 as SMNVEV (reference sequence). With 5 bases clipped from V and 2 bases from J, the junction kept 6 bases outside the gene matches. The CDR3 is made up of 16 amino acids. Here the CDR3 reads CASSPKGQGTGNTIYF. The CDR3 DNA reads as TGTGCCAGCAGTCCCAAGGGACAGGGGACTGGAAACACCATATATTTT.

CDR3 sequence reads: CASSYQRARLDTQYF. The CDR3, as DNA: TGTGCCAGCAGTTACCAGCGGGCCAGGCTAGATACGCAGTATTTT. The chain has TRBV6-5 and TRBJ2-3, with D maybe TRBD2 (6 bases). The V end was cut by 2 bases, the J end by 5 bases, with 14 bases between. The CDR3 extends over 15 amino acids. CDR1 and CDR2 (germline): MNHEY, SVGAGI.

The CDR3 DNA reads TGTGCCATCAGTGAAGACAGCTATTATAGCAATCAGCCCCAGCATTTT. This translates into CAISEDSYYSNQPQHF. The chain employs TRBV10-3 and TRBJ1-5, with D possibly being TRBD1 (5 bases). Germline CDR1 ENHRY, CDR2 SYGVKD. Trimming pared 3 bases from V and 0 bases from J, leaving 12 bases between. This CDR3 is 16 amino acids long.